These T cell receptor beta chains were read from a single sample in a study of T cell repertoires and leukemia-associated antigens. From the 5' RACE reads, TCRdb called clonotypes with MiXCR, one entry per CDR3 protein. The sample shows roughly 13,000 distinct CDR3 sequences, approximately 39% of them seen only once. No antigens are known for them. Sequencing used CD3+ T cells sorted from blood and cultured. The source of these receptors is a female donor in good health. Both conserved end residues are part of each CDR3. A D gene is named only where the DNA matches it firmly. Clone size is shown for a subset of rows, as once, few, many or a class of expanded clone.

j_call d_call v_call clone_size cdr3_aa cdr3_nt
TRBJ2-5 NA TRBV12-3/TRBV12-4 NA CASSLSDAEPQYF TGTGCCAGCAGCCTCTCGGATGCAGAGCCCCAGTACTTC
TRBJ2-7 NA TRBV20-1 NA CSAGAGRDPVEQCF TGCAGCGCGGGCGCGGGCCGGGACCCCGTGGAGCAGTGCTTC
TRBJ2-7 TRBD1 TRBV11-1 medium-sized CASSFRGNHYEQYF TGTGCCAGCAGCTTCAGGGGGAATCACTACGAGCAGTACTTC
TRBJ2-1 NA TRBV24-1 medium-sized CATSDSRGESYNEQFF TGTGCCACCAGTGACAGTAGGGGGGAGTCGTACAATGAGCAGTTCTTC
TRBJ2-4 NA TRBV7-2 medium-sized CASSLYSSLAKNIQYF TGTGCCAGCAGCTTGTATTCTAGCCTAGCCAAAAACATTCAGTACTTC
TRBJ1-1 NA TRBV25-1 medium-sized CASSPGFNTEAFF TGTGCCAGCTCACCCGGCTTCAACACTGAAGCTTTCTTT
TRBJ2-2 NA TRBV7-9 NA CASSLWLGELFF TGTGCCAGCAGCCTATGGCTCGGGGAGCTGTTTTTT
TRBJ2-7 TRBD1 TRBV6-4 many CASRVSGGWGIYEQYF TGTGCCAGCAGGGTTTCAGGGGGATGGGGAATCTACGAGCAGTACTTC
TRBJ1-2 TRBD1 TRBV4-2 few CASSQDPLGQEGGGYTF TGTGCCAGCAGCCAAGACCCACTTGGACAGGAAGGTGGTGGCTACACCTTC
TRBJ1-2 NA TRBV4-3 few CASSQDRAHYGYTF TGCGCCAGCAGCCAAGATAGGGCTCACTATGGCTACACCTTC
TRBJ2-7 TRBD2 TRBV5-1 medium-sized CASSVTSGSTYEQYF TGCGCCAGCAGCGTCACTAGCGGTTCGACCTACGAGCAGTACTTC
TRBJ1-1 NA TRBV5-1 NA CADSRLVGENTEAFF TGCGCCGACAGTCGCCTCGTCGGGGAAAACACTGAAGCTTTCTTT
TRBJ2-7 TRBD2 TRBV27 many CASSLSLAGGNEQYF TGTGCCAGCAGTTTATCCCTAGCGGGAGGGAACGAGCAGTACTTC
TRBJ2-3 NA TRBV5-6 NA CASMRTGTAGDTQYF TGTGCCAGCATGCGGACCGGGACTGCAGGAGATACGCAGTATTTT
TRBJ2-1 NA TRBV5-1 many CASSPEDHEQFF TGCGCCAGCAGCCCAGAGGACCATGAGCAGTTCTTC
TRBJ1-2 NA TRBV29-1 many CSVGQVGGYTF TGCAGCGTTGGTCAGGTCGGTGGCTACACCTTC
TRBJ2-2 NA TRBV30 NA CAWSSGHLNTGELFF TGTGCCTGGAGTTCGGGACACCTGAACACCGGGGAGCTGTTTTTT
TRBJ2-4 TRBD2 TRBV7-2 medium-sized CASSLLTSGRDKNIQYF TGTGCCAGCAGCTTACTGACTAGCGGGAGGGACAAAAACATTCAGTACTTC
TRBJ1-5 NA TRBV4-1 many CASSPTGTPSNQPQHF TGCGCCAGCAGCCCGACCGGGACACCGAGCAATCAGCCCCAGCATTTT
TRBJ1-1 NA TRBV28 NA CASSPAWIEAFF TGTGCCAGCAGCCCCGCATGGATTGAAGCTTTCTTT
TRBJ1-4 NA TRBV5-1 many CASRLQGREGKLFF TGCGCCAGCAGGCTACAGGGAAGGGAAGGAAAACTGTTTTTT
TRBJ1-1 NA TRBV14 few CASSQDGRAGKTEAFF TGTGCCAGCAGCCAAGATGGACGGGCTGGGAAAACTGAAGCTTTCTTT
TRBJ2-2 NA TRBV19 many CASSTGTTGELFF TGTGCCAGTAGTACCGGGACTACCGGGGAGCTGTTTTTT
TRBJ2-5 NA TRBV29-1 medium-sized CSVEDSGSGETQYF TGCAGCGTTGAAGATTCGGGATCGGGGGAGACCCAGTACTTC
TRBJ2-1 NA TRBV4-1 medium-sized CASSQAAREQFF TGCGCCAGCAGCCAAGCCGCCAGAGAGCAGTTCTTC
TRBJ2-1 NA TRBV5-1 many CASNRERSYNEQFF TGCGCCAGCAACAGGGAGCGCTCCTACAATGAGCAGTTCTTC
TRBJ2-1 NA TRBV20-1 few CSARIRGWSSYNEQFF TGCAGTGCTAGAATACGCGGGTGGAGCTCCTACAATGAGCAGTTCTTC
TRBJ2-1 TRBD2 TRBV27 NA CASSQCTSGSGNEQFF TGTGCCAGCAGTCAATGCACTAGCGGGAGCGGGAATGAGCAGTTCTTC
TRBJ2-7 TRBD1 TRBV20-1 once CSARDGTETYEQYF TGCAGTGCTAGAGATGGGACAGAAACCTACGAGCAGTACTTC
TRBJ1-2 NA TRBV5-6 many CASSLAGNYGYTF TGTGCCAGCAGCTTGGCAGGGAACTATGGCTACACCTTC
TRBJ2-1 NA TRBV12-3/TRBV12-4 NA CASTARGTNRGEQFF TGTGCCAGCACCGCTAGAGGGACCAACCGGGGTGAGCAGTTCTTC